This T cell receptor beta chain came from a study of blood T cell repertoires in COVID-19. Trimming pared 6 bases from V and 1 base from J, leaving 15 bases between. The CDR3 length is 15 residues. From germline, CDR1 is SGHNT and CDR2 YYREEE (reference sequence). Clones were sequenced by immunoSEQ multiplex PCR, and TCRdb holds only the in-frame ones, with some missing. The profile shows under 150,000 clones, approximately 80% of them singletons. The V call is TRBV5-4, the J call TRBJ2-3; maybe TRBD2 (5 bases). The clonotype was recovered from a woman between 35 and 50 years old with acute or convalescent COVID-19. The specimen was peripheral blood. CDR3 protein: CASIPHGSGTDTQYF. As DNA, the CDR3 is TGTGCCAGCATCCCTCATGGTAGCGGCACAGATACGCAGTATTTT.